This T cell receptor (beta chain) was sequenced for a study of post-analysis software for immune sequencing data. Study-level information: The courses of disease that were included comprised relapsing-remitting, secondary progressive and progressive-relapsing multiple sclerosis. The study, taken as a whole, reports: Co-batched samples clustered tightly together by F measure. Compared with controls, patients had more of roughly 5 TRBV segments, including TRBV5-6, TRBV5-1 and TRBV20-1. Normalized Chao1 diversity was significantly lower in multiple sclerosis patients than in controls.

Tagging with unique molecular identifiers was a feature of the TCR beta cDNA libraries. Each batch of roughly 0.95 to 10 million T cells produced roughly 0.5 million cDNA molecules. TCRdb re-analysed the PCR reads in MiXCR, keeping a single row per CDR3 protein. There are a few hundred thousand distinct CDR3 sequences in the sample; 30% to 45% occur only once, and under 5% lies in the top ten. As for this clonotype: Its antigen is still unknown.

V was cut by 3 bases and J by 10 bases, with 7 bases left in between. Per germline, CDR1 DFQATT and CDR2 SNEGSKA (reference sequence). The CDR3 loop spans 10 amino acids. This chain connects TRBV20-1 to TRBJ2-1; no clear D. The clonotype comes from a girl aged 10 to 17 with multiple sclerosis. The sample comprised blood. CDR3 sequence (DNA): TGCAGTGCTAGCCCATCCGAGCAGTTCTTC. Protein sequence: CSASPSEQFF.